This T cell receptor beta chain was recovered during a study of blood T cell repertoires in COVID-19. Original data processing: By means of reference gene primer amplification, nucleated cell counts were estimated. TCRdb's copy holds only in-frame clones and misses some; the assay was immunoSEQ multiplex PCR. V and J calls and clone size follow that table, whereas D and trimming were derived from the DNA. Of about 190,000 clones detected, 84% appear once; the ten largest clones hold about 5.1%. CDR1 is LNHNV, CDR2 YYDKDF, per germline (reference sequence). With V trimmed by 0 bases and J by 0 bases, 13 bases remained unmatched. The CDR3 consists of 20 residues.

J is TRBJ2-2 and V is TRBV15; 7 nucleotides agree with TRBD2. The sample consisted of peripheral blood. This TCR was recovered from a woman aged 70-85 years with active or convalescent COVID-19. CDR3 nucleotide sequence: TGTGCCACCAGCAGAGAACCCCACACTTCTAGCGGCACGAACACCGGGGAGCTGTTTTTT. Translating gives CATSREPHTSSGTNTGELFF.